This TCR beta chain is drawn from a study of blood T cell dynamics during melanoma immunotherapy (dated by TCRdb to 2018 to 2021). A note on the overall study: All patients had metastatic melanoma and were given first-line pembrolizumab or nivolumab plus ipilimumab as standard of care in the United Kingdom. To identify early correlates of response, the study profiled peripheral T cell receptor repertoires in patients with metastatic melanoma before and after one cycle of checkpoint inhibitor therapy. The training cohort was made up of consecutive patients, while a further independent group of patients from the same centre was pooled to form an external validation set.

V is shortened by 5 bases, J by 8 bases, and the region joining them spans 19 bases. The germline V gene encodes CDR1 MNHNY and CDR2 SVGAGI (reference sequence). Including the terminal cysteine and phenylalanine, the CDR3 comprises 15 residues. Just the 45-base CDR3 DNA is kept, in frame starting at base 1. This specimen's time point label, interpreted: pre-treatment baseline. Blood was sampled before treatment (T0) and at week 3 (W3), after the first cycle of checkpoint blockade. Except for a couple of patients with rapid clinical progression, response was assessed 12 weeks after the first infusion by RECIST 1.1; disease control meant complete response, partial response or stable disease. Patients were not eligible if they had prior systemic cancer treatment, concomitant immunosuppressant therapy or synchronous other active malignancies. Bulk PBMC and plasma cell-free DNA were both sequenced for TCR beta so that circulating cells and T cell turnover could be tracked. Lymphoprep and SepMate tubes were used to isolate PBMC from blood, and red cell lysis was then performed. DNA from PBMC and sorted T cell subsets was extracted with QIAamp DNA Blood Mini kits.

Worth noting for this clone: There is no known antigen for this receptor. No much larger clone is present one base from it, and per-base qualities are unavailable.

Summary of the overall study and its limitations: The relatively small sample size was acknowledged as something that could potentially limit how far the results can be generalized. The study was unable to establish whether the T cell clones driving the repertoire changes were melanoma-specific or instead reflected general immune activation. Patients who later achieved disease control showed a bifurcated PBMC repertoire reorganization at W3, with increased clonality or increased diversity, unlike progressors.

Every bulk PBMC sample had a fixed 350 ng of DNA loaded. The immunoSEQ TCRb Assay kit was used according to manufacturer instructions to amplify TCR beta CDR3 sequences from genomic DNA. The KAPA Library Quantification Kit for Illumina platforms was used to quantify the pooled libraries by qPCR. Pooled libraries were sequenced on an Illumina NextSeq 500, clustered at about 0.6-1.2 pM. The authors processed their data as follows. Analysis of the TCR data relied on immunoSEQ ANALYZER and the R LymphoSeq package. A rearrangement efficiency score was calculated as productive divided by the sum of productive and non-productive CDR3 sequences. Clonality was measured with the Gini coefficient and diversity with the Renyi index at alpha=1, compared pairwise between timepoints within each patient. In LymphoSeq, clonal relatedness was computed with an edit distance of 3 and repertoire similarity was computed with the Bhattacharyya coefficient. To classify response, a linear discriminant analysis based on week-3 changes in clonality and diversity was built using the R MASS and caret packages. Sourced from immuneACCESS, this table was stored by TCRdb with only in-frame sequences that have V and J called. A share of the clones is absent; for the studies checked, an unresolved V gene accounts for under half, and the remainder has no known explanation. For V, J and clone size, that table is used; D and trimming come from the DNA. This sample has some 16,000 clones in its table, and more than 75% of those were observed once. The ten most abundant clones make up approximately 4.3% of the sample.

The specimen was blood, collected from a patient treated with checkpoint blockade. This TCR derives from a human donor with melanoma. The V and J genes are TRBV6-6 and TRBJ2-1; the best D guess is TRBD1, with 5 bases matching. In nucleotide form, the sequence is TGTGCCAGCAGTCCCAGGGCGCTGGCGTATCATGAGCAGTTCTTC. Its product reads: CASSPRALAYHEQFF.